Below, 4 T cell receptor beta chains from the same sample are listed, as sequenced in a study of T cells in localized non-small cell lung cancer. Measured with immunoSEQ multiplex PCR; TCRdb has only the in-frame clones, and not every one. This sample yields under 50,000 clones, of which about 86% are seen a single time; around 2.5% belongs to the top ten. The sequences come from PBMCs, collected before any cancer treatment. These receptors all come from a man aged 40 to 70 with stage II lung adenocarcinoma.

The chain joins TRBV6-1 to TRBJ2-1, with D perhaps TRBD1 (5 bases). From germline, CDR1 is MNHNS and CDR2 SASEGT. The CDR3 runs to 15 residues. The V end was cut by 2 bases, the J end by 6 bases, with 14 bases between. The DNA of the CDR3 is TGTGCCAGCAGTGAACGTCCTCCAGGGCGCAATGAGCAGTTCTTC. Amino acids: CASSERPPGRNEQFF.

In its sample, this clone was seen a few times. The V gene is TRBV19, the J gene TRBJ2-2; D call uncertain. The CDR3 is 15 amino acids. The V gene lost 5 bases and the J gene lost 0 bases, with 10 bases spanning the gap. In germline, CDR1 is LNHDA, CDR2 SQIVND (reference sequence). The DNA of the CDR3 is TGTGCCAGTAGTTTAAGTGTAGCGAACACCGGGGAGCTGTTTTTT. Its translation is CASSLSVANTGELFF.

This clone showed up just once. J is TRBJ2-7 and V is TRBV5-8, with 8 bases aligning to TRBD2. CDR3 length equals 16 residues. Germline V gives CDR1 SGHTS, CDR2 YDEGEE. J was trimmed by 2 bases and V by 2 bases; bases with no gene match: 9. Here the CDR3 DNA reads TGTGCCAGCAGCTTAGTGGTCAGCGGGGGCACCTACGAGCAGTACTTC. This encodes CASSLVVSGGTYEQYF.

This clone was detected only once. This chain links TRBV30 with TRBJ1-5, with TRBD1 as a possible D gene (6 bases). The V gene's germline CDR1 is GTSNPN and CDR2 SVGIG (reference sequence). This CDR3 region has 16 residues. V lost 5 bases and J 5 bases, leaving 22 bases between the germline ends. The CDR3 DNA reads as TGTGCCTGGGAAGGATTATTACAGGGAAGCGATCAGCCCCAGCATTTT. Amino acid sequence: CAWEGLLQGSDQPQHF.